This TCR beta chain was recovered during a study of blood T cell repertoires in COVID-19. Study-wide background: The United States, Italy and Spain supplied acute and convalescent COVID-19 samples.

Only in-frame clones appear in the TCRdb table, and some are missing; sequencing was by immunoSEQ multiplex PCR. The sample holds under 350,000 clones, about 89% seen once. The ends lost 4 bases at V and 7 bases at J; junction bases unmatched: 5. This CDR3 has 14 amino acids. Germline-derived CDR1 and CDR2 are SGHTA and FQGNSA. The receptor comes from a man aged 35 to 55 with acute or convalescent COVID-19. Sample: peripheral blood. The chain recombines TRBV7-2 with TRBJ2-1, with 9 bases lining up with TRBD1. The CDR3 reads CASSYSQGANEQFF. CDR3 nucleotides: TGTGCCAGCAGCTATTCACAGGGGGCTAATGAGCAGTTCTTC.